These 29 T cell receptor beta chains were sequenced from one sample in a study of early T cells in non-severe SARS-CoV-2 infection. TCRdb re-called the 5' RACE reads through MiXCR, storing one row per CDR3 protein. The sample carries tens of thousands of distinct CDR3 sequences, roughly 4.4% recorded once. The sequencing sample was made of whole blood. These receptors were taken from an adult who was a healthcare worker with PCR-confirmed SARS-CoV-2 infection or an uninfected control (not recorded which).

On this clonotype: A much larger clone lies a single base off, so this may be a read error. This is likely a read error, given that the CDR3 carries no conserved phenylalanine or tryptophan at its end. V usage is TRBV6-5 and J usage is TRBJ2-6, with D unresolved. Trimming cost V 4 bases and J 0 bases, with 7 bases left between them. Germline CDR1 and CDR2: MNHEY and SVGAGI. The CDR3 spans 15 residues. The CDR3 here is CASSSGLSGANVLTS. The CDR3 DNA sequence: TGTGCCAGCAGTTCCGGCCTCTCTGGGGCCAACGTCCTGACTTCC.

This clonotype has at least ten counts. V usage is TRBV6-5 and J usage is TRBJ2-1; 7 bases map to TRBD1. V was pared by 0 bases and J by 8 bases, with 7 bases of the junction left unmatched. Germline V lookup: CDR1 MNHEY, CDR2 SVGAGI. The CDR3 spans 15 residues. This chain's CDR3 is CASSYSRQGVYEQFF. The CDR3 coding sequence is TGTGCCAGCAGTTACTCGCGTCAGGGGGTATATGAGCAGTTCTTC.

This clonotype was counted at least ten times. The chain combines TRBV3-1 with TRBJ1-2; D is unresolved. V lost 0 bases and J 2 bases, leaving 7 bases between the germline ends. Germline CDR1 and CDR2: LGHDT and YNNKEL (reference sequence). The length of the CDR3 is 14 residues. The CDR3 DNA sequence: TGTGCCAGCAGCCAAGAAGGAGAAAACTATGGCTACACCTTC. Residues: CASSQEGENYGYTF.

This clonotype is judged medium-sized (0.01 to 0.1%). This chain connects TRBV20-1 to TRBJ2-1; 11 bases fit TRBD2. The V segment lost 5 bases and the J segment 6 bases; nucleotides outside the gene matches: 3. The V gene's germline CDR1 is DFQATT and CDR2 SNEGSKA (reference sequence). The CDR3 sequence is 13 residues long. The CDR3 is CSAGGTSGNEQFF. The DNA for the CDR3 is TGCAGTGCTGGGGGGACTAGCGGCAATGAGCAGTTCTTC.

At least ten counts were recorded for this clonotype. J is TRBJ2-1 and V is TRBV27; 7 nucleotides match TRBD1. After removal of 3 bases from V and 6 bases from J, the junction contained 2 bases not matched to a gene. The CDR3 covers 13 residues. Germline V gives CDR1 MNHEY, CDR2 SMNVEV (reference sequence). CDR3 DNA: TGTGCCAGCAGTTTTGCAGGGGGCAATGAGCAGTTCTTC. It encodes CASSFAGGNEQFF.

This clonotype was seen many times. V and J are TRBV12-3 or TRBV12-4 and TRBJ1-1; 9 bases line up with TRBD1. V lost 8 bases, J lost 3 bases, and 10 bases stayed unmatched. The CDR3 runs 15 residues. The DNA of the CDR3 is TGTGCCAGCGGTGACAGGGGGAGAGGGTACACTGAAGCTTTCTTT. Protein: CASGDRGRGYTEAFF.

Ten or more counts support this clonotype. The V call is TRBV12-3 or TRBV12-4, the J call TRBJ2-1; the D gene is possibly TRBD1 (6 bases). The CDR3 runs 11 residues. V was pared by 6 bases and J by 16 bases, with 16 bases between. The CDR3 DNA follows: TGTGCCAGCAGCTTAACAGGGTATCGATTCTTC. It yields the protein CASSLTGYRFF.

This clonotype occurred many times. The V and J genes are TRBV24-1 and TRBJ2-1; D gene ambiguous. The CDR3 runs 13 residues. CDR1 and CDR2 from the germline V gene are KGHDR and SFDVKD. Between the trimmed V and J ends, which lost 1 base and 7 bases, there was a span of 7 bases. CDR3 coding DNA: TGTGCCACCAGTGATTTCTACCCGAATGAGCAGTTCTTC. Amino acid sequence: CATSDFYPNEQFF.

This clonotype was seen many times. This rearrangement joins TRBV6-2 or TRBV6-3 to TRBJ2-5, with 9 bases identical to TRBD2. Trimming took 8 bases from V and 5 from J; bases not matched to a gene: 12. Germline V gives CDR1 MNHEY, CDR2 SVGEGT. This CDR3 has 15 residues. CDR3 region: CASGRLAGAGETQYF. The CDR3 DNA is TGTGCCAGCGGACGATTAGCGGGAGCCGGGGAGACCCAGTACTTC.

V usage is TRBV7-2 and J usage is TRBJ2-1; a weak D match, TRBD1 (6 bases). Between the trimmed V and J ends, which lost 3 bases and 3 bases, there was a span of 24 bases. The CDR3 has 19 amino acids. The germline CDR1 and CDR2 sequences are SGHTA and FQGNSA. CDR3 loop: CASSLITGTRLPRYNEQFF. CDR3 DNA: TGTGCCAGCAGCTTGATAACCGGGACACGTTTACCGCGCTACAATGAGCAGTTCTTC. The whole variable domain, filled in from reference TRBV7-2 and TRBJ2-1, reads GAGVSQSPSNKVTEKGKDVELRCDPISGHTALYWYRQSLGQGLEFLIYFQGNSAPDKSGLPSDRFSAERTGGSVSTLTIQRTQQEDSAVYLCASSLITGTRLPRYNEQFFGPGTRLTVL.

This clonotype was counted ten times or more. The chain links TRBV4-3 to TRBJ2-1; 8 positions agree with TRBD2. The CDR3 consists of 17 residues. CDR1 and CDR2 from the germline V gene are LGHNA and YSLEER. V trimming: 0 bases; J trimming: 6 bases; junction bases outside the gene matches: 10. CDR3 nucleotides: TGCGCCAGCAGCCAAGATCGGACTAGCCGGAGAGGCAATGAGCAGTTCTTC. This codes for CASSQDRTSRRGNEQFF.

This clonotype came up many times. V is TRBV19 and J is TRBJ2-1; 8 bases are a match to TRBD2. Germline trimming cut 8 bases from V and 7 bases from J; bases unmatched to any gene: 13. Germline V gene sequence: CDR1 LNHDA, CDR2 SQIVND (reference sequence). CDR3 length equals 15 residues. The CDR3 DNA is TGTGCCAGTGGGGCAGGCACTAGCGGACCAAATGAGCAGTTCTTC. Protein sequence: CASGAGTSGPNEQFF. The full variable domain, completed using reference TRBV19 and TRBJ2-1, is DGGITQSPKYLFRKEGQNVTLSCEQNLNHDAMYWYRQDPGQGLRLIYYSQIVNDFQKGDIAEGYSVSREKKESFPLTVTSAQKNPTAFYLCASGAGTSGPNEQFFGPGTRLTVL.

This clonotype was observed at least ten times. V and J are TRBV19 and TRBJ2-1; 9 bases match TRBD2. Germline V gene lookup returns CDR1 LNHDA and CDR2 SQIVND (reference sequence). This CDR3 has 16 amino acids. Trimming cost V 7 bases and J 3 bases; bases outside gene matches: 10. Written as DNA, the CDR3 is TGTGCCAGTACCCCTAGCGGGACGACCTTCTACAATGAGCAGTTCTTC. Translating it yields CASTPSGTTFYNEQFF.

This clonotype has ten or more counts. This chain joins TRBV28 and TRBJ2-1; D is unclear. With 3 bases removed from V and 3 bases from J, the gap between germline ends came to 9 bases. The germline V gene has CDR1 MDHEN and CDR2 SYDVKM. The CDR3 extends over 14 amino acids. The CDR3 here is CASSFSTGYNEQFF. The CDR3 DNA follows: TGTGCCAGCAGTTTTTCTACTGGCTACAATGAGCAGTTCTTC.

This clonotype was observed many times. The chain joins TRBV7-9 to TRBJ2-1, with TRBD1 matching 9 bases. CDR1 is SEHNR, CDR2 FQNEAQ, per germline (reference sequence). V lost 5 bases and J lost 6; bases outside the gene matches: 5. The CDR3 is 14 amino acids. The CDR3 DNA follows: TGTGCCAGCAGCACAGGGGGCCTAGGCAATGAGCAGTTCTTC. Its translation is CASSTGGLGNEQFF.

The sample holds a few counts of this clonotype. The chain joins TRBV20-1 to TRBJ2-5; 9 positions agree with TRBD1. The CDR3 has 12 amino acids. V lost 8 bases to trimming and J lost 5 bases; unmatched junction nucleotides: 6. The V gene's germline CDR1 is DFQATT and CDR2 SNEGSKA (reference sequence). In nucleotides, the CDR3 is TGCAGTCTCTACAGGGGGCAGGAGACCCAGTACTTC. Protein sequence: CSLYRGQETQYF.

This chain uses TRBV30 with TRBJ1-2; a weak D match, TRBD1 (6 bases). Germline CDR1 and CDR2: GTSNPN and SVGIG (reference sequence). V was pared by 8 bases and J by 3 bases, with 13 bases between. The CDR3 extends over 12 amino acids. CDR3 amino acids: CARERGYYGYTF. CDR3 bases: TGTGCCCGCGAGAGGGGGTACTATGGCTACACCTTC. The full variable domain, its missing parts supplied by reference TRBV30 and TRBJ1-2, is SQTIHQWPATLVQPVGSPLSLECTVEGTSNPNLYWYRQAAGRGLQLLFYSVGIGQISSEVPQNLSASRPQDRQFILSSKKLLLSDSGFYLCARERGYYGYTFGSGTRLTVV.

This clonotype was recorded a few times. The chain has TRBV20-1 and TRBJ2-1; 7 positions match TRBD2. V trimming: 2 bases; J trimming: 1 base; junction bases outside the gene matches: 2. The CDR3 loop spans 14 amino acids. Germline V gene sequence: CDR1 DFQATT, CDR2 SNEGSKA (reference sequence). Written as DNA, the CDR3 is TGCAGTGCTAGAACGGGGGGTTCCTACAATGAGCAGTTCTTC. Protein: CSARTGGSYNEQFF.

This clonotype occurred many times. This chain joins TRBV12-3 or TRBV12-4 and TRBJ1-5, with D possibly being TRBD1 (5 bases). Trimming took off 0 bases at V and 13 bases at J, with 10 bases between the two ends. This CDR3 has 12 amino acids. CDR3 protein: CASSLARGRQHF. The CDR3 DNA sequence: TGTGCCAGCAGTTTAGCGCGGGGACGGCAGCATTTT.

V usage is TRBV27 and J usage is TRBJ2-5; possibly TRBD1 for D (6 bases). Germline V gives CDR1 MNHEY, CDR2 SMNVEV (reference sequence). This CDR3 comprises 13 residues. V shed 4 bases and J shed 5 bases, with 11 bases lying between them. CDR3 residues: CASSSDSMETQYF. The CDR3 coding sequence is TGTGCCAGCAGTTCGGACAGTATGGAGACCCAGTACTTC.

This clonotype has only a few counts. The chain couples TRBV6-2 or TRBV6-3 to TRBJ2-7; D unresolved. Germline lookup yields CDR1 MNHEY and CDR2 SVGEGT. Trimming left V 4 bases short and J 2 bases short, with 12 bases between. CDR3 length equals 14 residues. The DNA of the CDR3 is TGTGCCAGCAGTTCAAAAGACGGAACCTACGAGCAGTACGTC. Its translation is CASSSKDGTYEQYV.

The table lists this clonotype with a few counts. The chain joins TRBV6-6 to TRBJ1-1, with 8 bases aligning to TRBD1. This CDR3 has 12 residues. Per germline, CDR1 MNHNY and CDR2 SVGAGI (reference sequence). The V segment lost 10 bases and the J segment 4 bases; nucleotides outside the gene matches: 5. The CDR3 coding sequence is TGTGCCATTCAAACAGGGGGCACTGAAGCTTTCTTT. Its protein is CAIQTGGTEAFF.

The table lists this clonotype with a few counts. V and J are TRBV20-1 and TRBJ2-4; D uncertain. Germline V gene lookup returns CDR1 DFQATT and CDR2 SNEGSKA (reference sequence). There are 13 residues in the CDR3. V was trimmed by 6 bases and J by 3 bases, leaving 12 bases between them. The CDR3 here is CSAPDGDKNIQYF. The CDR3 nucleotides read TGCAGTGCCCCGGACGGAGACAAAAACATTCAGTACTTC.

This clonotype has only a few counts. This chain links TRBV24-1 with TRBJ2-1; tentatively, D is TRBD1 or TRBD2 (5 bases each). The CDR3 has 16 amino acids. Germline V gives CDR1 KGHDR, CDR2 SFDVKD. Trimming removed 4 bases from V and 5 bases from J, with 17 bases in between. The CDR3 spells CATSDGTTAHDNEQFF. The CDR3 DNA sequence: TGTGCCACCAGTGACGGGACCACCGCCCATGACAATGAGCAGTTCTTC.

CDR3 nucleotides: TGTGCCAGCAGTTACTCGAACCTCGGCCAAGAGACCCAGTACTTC. It yields the protein CASSYSNLGQETQYF. The chain uses TRBV6-5 and TRBJ2-5; no clear D gene. The CDR3 runs to 15 residues. Germline CDR1 MNHEY, CDR2 SVGAGI. V shed 0 bases and J shed 1 base, with 9 bases lying between them.

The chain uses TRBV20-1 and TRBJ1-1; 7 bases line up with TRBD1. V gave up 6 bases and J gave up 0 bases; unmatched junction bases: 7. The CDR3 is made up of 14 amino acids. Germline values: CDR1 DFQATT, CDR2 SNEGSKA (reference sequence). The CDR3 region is CSALTGQLNTEAFF. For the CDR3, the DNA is TGCAGTGCGCTAACGGGACAGTTGAACACTGAAGCTTTCTTT.

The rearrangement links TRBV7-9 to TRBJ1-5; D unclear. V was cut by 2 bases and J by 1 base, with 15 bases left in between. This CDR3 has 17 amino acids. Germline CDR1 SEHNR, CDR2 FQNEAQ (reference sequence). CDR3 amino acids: CASSLTDGSYSNQPQHF. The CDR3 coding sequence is TGTGCCAGCAGCTTAACAGACGGGTCATACAGCAATCAGCCCCAGCATTTT.

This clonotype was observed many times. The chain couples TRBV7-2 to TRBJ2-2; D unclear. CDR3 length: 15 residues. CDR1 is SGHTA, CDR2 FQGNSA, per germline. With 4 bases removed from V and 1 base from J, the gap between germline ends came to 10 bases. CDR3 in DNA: TGTGCCAGCAGCTCACATGTGGGGAACACCGGGGAGCTGTTTTTT. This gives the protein CASSSHVGNTGELFF.

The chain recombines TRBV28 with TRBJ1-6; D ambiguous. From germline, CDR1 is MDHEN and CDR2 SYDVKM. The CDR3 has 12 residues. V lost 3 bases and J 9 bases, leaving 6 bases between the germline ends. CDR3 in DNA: TGTGCCAGCAGTTTCTCATCTTCACCCCTCCACTTT. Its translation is CASSFSSSPLHF.